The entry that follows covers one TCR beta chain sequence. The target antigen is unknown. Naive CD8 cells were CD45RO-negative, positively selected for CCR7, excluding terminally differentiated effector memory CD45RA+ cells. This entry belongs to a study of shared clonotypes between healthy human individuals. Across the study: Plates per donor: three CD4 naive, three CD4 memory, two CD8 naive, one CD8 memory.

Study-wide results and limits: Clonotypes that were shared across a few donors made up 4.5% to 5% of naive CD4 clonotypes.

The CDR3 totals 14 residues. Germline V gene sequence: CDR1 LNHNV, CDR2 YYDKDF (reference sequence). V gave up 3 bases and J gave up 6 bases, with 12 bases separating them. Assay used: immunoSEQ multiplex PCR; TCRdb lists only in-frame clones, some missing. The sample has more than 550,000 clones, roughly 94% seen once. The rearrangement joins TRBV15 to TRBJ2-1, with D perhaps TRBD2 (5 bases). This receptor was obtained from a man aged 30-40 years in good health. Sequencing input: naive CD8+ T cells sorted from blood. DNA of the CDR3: TGTGCCACCAGCAGGGACCTAGCTGCCAATGAGCAGTTCTTC. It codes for CATSRDLAANEQFF.